The 19 T cell receptor beta chains presented below share a single source sample, sequenced in a study of blood T cells in healthy people across ages. The use of a sample-barcoded 5' primer and a J-beta primer mix characterized a second PCR of about 6 to 11 cycles. One entry per CDR3 protein results from TCRdb running MiXCR on the 5' RACE reads. The table includes about 730,000 distinct CDR3 sequences, roughly 43% detected once. The specimen was blood. The receptors derive from a woman between 55 and 75 years old in good health.

The chain recombines TRBV9 with TRBJ2-5; no definite D call. The J call may not be correct, given that the DNA end is closer to TRBJ2-7. CDR1 and CDR2 from the germline V gene are SGDLS and YYNGEE. The CDR3 is made up of 13 amino acids. The CDR3 bases are TGTGCCAGCAGCCTAGTCATAAACTACGAGCAGTACTTC. It codes for CASSLVINYEQYF.

The V and J genes are TRBV6-1 and TRBJ2-7, with D unresolved. V lost 0 bases and J lost 3, with 6 bases in between. CDR3 length: 13 residues. Per the germline V gene, CDR1 is MNHNS and CDR2 is SASEGT. The CDR3: CASSEAGNYEQYF. In DNA form, the CDR3 reads TGTGCCAGCAGTGAAGCAGGCAACTACGAGCAGTACTTC.

This clonotype was observed a few times. The gene calls are TRBV2 and TRBJ1-1; possible D gene TRBD1, 5 bases. The CDR3 is 14 amino acids. Trimming removed 5 bases at V and 3 bases at J, with 13 bases between. CDR1 SNHLY and CDR2 FYNNEI come from the germline V gene. CDR3 DNA sequence: TGTGCCAGCAGTCTGCAGGGTACGGACACTGAAGCTTTCTTT. Translated, it gives CASSLQGTDTEAFF.

The CDR3 sequence: CSVEDRLAINNEQFF. The CDR3 bases are TGCAGCGTTGAAGACAGACTAGCGATAAACAATGAGCAGTTCTTC. V gene TRBV29-1 combines with J gene TRBJ2-1, with 8 bases identical to TRBD2. Looked up from germline, CDR1 is SQVTM and CDR2 is ANQGSEA. With V trimmed by 0 bases and J by 5 bases, 6 bases remained unmatched. The CDR3 is 15 amino acids.

With respect to this clonotype: A much larger clone is a single base away; this may be a read error. This chain joins TRBV4-2 and TRBJ1-2; tentative D call: TRBD1 (5 bases). V was clipped by 1 base and J by 1 base, with 13 bases between them. Germline CDR1 reads LGHNA; CDR2 reads YNFKEQ. CDR3 size: 16 residues. The CDR3: CASSQGLGDLNYGYTF. CDR3 DNA: TGTGCCAGCAGCCAAGGACTCGGGGACCTTAACTATGGCTACACCTTC.

The chain combines TRBV5-1 with TRBJ1-4; D is perhaps TRBD1 (6 bases). The length of the CDR3 is 14 residues. Germline lookup yields CDR1 SGHRS and CDR2 YFSETQ. Trimming removed 0 bases from V and 7 bases from J, with 10 bases in between. The CDR3 spells CASSLAGDREKLFF. The CDR3 DNA follows: TGCGCCAGCAGCTTGGCAGGGGACCGTGAAAAACTGTTTTTT.

This clonotype was seen only a few times. The rearrangement links TRBV10-3 to TRBJ1-5; 7 bases fit TRBD1. Germline V CDR1 and CDR2: ENHRY, SYGVKD. The CDR3 spans 17 residues. J gave up 7 bases and V 2 bases, and 14 bases lay outside the gene matches. The chain's CDR3 is CAISEGTGLKTGQPQHF. The CDR3 nucleotides are TGTGCCATCAGTGAGGGAACCGGGCTCAAGACAGGGCAGCCCCAGCATTTT.

The V and J genes are TRBV3-1 and TRBJ2-5; D remains unclear. Germline V CDR1 and CDR2: LGHDT, YNNKEL (reference sequence). The V end lost 0 bases, the J end lost 1 base, and 12 bases lay between the germline ends. CDR3 length equals 16 residues. The CDR3 region is CASSQDPRRTQETQYF. Written as DNA, the CDR3 is TGTGCCAGCAGCCAAGACCCTAGACGTACCCAAGAGACCCAGTACTTC.

The rearrangement uses TRBV12-3 or TRBV12-4 and TRBJ1-2; possibly TRBD1 for D (6 bases). The CDR3 sequence is 20 residues long. V lost 4 bases and J lost 3, with 30 bases in between. The CDR3 nucleotides are TGTGCCAGCAGTTCGATCACAGGGCAGGGACGTGGAGGGGGTTACTATGGCTACACCTTC. This sequence encodes CASSSITGQGRGGGYYGYTF.

This clonotype was seen more than once but under ten times. V is TRBV7-9 and J is TRBJ2-7; D perhaps matches TRBD1 (5 bases). V was pared by 3 bases and J by 2 bases, with 11 bases between. Germline values: CDR1 SEHNR, CDR2 FQNEAQ (reference sequence). CDR3 size: 14 residues. The CDR3 reads CASSFRVDTYEQYF. As DNA, the CDR3 is TGTGCCAGCAGCTTCCGGGTGGACACCTACGAGCAGTACTTC.

CDR3 amino acids: CASSEEQNSGNTIYF. DNA for the CDR3: TGTGCCAGCAGTGAAGAACAGAACTCTGGAAACACCATATATTTT. This chain uses TRBV2 with TRBJ1-3; no clear D gene. Germline-derived CDR1 and CDR2 are SNHLY and FYNNEI. Trimming took off 1 base at V and 0 bases at J, with 7 bases between the two ends. The CDR3 covers 15 residues.

This sequence joins TRBV4-3 and TRBJ1-6; no firm D call. The V gene lost 1 base and the J gene lost 9 bases, with 13 bases spanning the gap. Germline lookup yields CDR1 LGHNA and CDR2 YSLEER. The CDR3 runs 15 residues. The CDR3 here is CASSQVSRFGSPLHF. For the CDR3, the DNA is TGCGCCAGCAGCCAAGTCTCCAGATTCGGTTCACCCCTCCACTTT.

The CDR3 DNA reads as TGCAGTGCTAGAGGACAGGGGGTCGTAAATGAGCAGTTCTTC. It translates to CSARGQGVVNEQFF. V is TRBV20-1 and J is TRBJ2-1, with 9 bases that match TRBD1. Germline CDR1 reads DFQATT; CDR2 reads SNEGSKA (reference sequence). The J segment lost 7 bases and the V segment lost 1 base, leaving 5 bases of the junction unmatched. The CDR3 length is 14 residues.

This chain links TRBV5-1 with TRBJ2-5; D unclear. The assigned J gene may be wrong: the sequence end matches TRBJ2-7 better. CDR1 is SGHRS, CDR2 YFSETQ, per germline. CDR3 size: 14 residues. This CDR3 reads CASSSSSRYSEQYF. The CDR3 region has the DNA TGCGCCAGCAGCTCAAGCTCCCGGTACAGCGAGCAGTACTTC.

CDR3 DNA sequence: TGTGCCAGCAGCCTATACGGGACTAGCGGGAGAGGGGGGGGAGAGACCCGGTACTTC. It specifies CASSLYGTSGRGGGETRYF. The V call is TRBV3-1, the J call TRBJ2-7; 14 nucleotides match TRBD2. J was trimmed by 12 bases and V by 4 bases; bases with no gene match: 23. The CDR3 loop spans 19 amino acids. The germline V gene encodes CDR1 LGHDT and CDR2 YNNKEL (reference sequence).

As concerns this clonotype: Just one base apart from a much larger clone, this may be a read error. The chain couples TRBV6-5 to TRBJ2-1, with D uncertain. Germline values: CDR1 MNHEY, CDR2 SVGAGI. This CDR3 region has 15 residues. The CDR3 is CARSYSTTRSNEQFF. DNA for the CDR3: TGTGCCCGCAGTTACTCGACAACCAGAAGCAATGAGCAGTTCTTC.

In this sample, this clonotype turned up once. J is TRBJ1-1 and V is TRBV19, with D perhaps TRBD1 (5 bases). Germline values: CDR1 LNHDA, CDR2 SQIVND (reference sequence). The germline V and J ends were trimmed by 6 bases and 8 bases, with 13 bases remaining between them. The CDR3 covers 12 residues. The CDR3 coding sequence is TGTGCCAGTAGCCCGGACATTGGGGAAGCTTTCTTT. This encodes CASSPDIGEAFF.

This clonotype was recorded a few times. The J gene is TRBJ2-1, the V gene TRBV2; 8 nucleotides line up with TRBD1. Losses at the gene ends were 4 bases for V and 1 base for J; bases not matched to a gene: 3. The germline gives CDR1 SNHLY, CDR2 FYNNEI. This CDR3 region has 15 residues. The DNA of the CDR3 is TGTGCCAGCAGTGGTCGGACAGGGTCCTACAATGAGCAGTTCTTC. It codes for CASSGRTGSYNEQFF.

This clonotype was detected a few times. J is TRBJ2-4 and V is TRBV29-1, with TRBD1 as a possible D gene (6 bases). The assigned J gene may be wrong: the sequence end matches TRBJ2-7 better. The germline V gene has CDR1 SQVTM and CDR2 ANQGSEA. The CDR3 runs to 14 residues. CDR3 DNA: TGCAGCGTTGAAGGGGGTTGGGGGCTCGGCGAGCAGTACTTC. This codes for CSVEGGWGLGEQYF.